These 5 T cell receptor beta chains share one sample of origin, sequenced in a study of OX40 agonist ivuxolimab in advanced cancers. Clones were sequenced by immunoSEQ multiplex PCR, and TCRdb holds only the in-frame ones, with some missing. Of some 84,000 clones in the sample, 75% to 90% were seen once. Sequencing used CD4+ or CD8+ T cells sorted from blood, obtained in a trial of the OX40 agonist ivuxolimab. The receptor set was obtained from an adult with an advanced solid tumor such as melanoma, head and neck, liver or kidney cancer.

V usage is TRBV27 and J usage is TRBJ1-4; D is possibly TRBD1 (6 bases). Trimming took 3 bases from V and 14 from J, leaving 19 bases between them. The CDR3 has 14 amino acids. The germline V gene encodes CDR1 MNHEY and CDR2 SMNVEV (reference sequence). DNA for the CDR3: TGTGCCAGCAGTTTGAACAGGGACCATTACTCTCTGTTTTTT. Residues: CASSLNRDHYSLFF.

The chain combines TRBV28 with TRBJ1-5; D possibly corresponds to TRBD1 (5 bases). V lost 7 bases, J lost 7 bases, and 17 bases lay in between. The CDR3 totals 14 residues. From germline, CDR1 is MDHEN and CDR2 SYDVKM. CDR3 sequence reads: CASNRPNTGQPQHF. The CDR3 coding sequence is TGTGCCAGCAACCGACCCAATACAGGACAGCCCCAGCATTTT.

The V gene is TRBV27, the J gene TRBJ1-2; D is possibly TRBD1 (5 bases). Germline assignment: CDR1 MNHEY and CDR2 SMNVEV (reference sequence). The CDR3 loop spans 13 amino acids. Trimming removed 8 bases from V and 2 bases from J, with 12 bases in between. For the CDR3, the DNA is TGTGCCAGCTCAAAAGGGGCAAACTATGGCTACACCTTC. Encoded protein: CASSKGANYGYTF.

The CDR3 spells CASSIEQVNQPQHF. The CDR3 nucleotides read TGTGCCAGTAGTATAGAACAGGTCAATCAGCCCCAGCATTTT. The chain is built from TRBV19 and TRBJ1-5; the D gene is possibly TRBD1 (5 bases). The CDR3 runs 14 residues. Germline V gene sequence: CDR1 LNHDA, CDR2 SQIVND (reference sequence). The V gene lost 0 bases and the J gene lost 3 bases, with 6 bases spanning the gap.

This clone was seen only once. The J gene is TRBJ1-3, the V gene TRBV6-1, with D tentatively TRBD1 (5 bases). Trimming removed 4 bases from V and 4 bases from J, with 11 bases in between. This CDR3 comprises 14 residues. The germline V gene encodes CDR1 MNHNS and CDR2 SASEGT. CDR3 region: CASSAGTLGNTIYF. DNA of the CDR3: TGTGCCAGCAGTGCCGGGACCTTGGGAAACACCATATATTTT.